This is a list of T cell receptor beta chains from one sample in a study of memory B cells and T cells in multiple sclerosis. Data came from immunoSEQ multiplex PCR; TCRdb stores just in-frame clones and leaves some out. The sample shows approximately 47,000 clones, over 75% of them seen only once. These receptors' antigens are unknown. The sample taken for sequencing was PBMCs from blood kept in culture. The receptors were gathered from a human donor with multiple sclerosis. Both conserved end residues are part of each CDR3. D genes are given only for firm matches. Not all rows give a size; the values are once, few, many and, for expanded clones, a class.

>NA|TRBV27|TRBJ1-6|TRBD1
CASSLDRGGSPLHF
TGTGCCAGCAGTTTAGACAGGGGAGGTTCACCCCTCCACTTT
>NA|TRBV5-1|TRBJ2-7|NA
CASSLLPGTSYEQYF
TGCGCCAGCAGCTTGTTACCGGGTACCTCCTACGAGCAGTACTTC
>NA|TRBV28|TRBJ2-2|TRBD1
CASSLSGQGRGGELFF
TGTGCCAGCAGTTTATCGGGACAGGGACGGGGCGGGGAGCTGTTTTTT
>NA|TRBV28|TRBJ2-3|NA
CASRRADTQYF
TGTGCCAGCAGAAGAGCAGATACGCAGTATTTT
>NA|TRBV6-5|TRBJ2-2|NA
CASRRQANTGELFF
TGTGCCAGCAGGAGACAGGCGAACACCGGGGAGCTGTTTTTT
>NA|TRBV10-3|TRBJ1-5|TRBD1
CAISEGTASNQPQHF
TGTGCCATCAGTGAGGGGACAGCGAGCAATCAGCCCCAGCATTTT
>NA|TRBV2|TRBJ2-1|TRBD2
CASSPGLADYNEQFF
TGTGCCAGCTCCCCGGGACTAGCGGATTACAATGAGCAGTTCTTC
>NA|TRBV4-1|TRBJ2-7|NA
CASSPILRGGEQYF
TGCGCCAGCAGCCCAATCCTTCGCGGCGGCGAGCAGTACTTC
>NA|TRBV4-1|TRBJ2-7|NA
CASSQEALGGRYEQYF
TGCGCCAGCAGCCAAGAAGCCCTAGGGGGGAGGTACGAGCAGTACTTC
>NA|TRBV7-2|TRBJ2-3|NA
CASSVNRQNTDTQYF
TGTGCCAGCAGCGTGAATAGACAAAACACAGATACGCAGTATTTT
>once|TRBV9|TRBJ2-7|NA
CASSVGLQVVDEQYF
TGTGCCAGCAGCGTAGGATTACAGGTAGTAGACGAGCAGTACTTC
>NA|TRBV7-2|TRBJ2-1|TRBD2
CASSQNSGGEQFF
TGTGCCAGCAGCCAAAATAGCGGGGGAGAGCAGTTCTTC
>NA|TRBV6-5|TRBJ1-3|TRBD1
CASSYRQGGGNTIYF
TGTGCCAGCAGTTACCGACAGGGCGGCGGAAACACCATATATTTT
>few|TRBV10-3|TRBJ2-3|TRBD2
CAIGWTSGDNPTDTQYF
TGTGCCATCGGTTGGACTAGCGGGGATAACCCCACAGATACGCAGTATTTT
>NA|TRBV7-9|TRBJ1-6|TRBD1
CASNMDRGTSPLHF
TGTGCCAGCAACATGGACAGGGGAACGTCACCCCTCCACTTT
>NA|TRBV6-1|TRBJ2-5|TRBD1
CASSLTGYQETQYF
TGTGCCAGCAGCCTGACAGGGTACCAAGAGACCCAGTACTTC
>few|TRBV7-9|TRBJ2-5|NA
CASSPGPTWETQYF
TGTGCCAGCAGTCCCGGGCCCACATGGGAGACCCAGTACTTC
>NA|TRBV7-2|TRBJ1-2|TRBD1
CASSSTGPRDSLNYGYTF
TGTGCCAGCAGCTCCACGGGGCCTAGGGACAGCCTGAACTATGGCTACACCTTC
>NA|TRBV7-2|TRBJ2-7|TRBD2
CASSLATSGGAFAYEQYF
TGTGCCAGCAGCTTGGCGACTAGCGGGGGGGCCTTCGCCTACGAGCAGTACTTC
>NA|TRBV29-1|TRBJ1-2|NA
CSVEEISDWRYGYTF
TGCAGCGTTGAAGAAATATCTGACTGGAGATATGGCTACACCTTC